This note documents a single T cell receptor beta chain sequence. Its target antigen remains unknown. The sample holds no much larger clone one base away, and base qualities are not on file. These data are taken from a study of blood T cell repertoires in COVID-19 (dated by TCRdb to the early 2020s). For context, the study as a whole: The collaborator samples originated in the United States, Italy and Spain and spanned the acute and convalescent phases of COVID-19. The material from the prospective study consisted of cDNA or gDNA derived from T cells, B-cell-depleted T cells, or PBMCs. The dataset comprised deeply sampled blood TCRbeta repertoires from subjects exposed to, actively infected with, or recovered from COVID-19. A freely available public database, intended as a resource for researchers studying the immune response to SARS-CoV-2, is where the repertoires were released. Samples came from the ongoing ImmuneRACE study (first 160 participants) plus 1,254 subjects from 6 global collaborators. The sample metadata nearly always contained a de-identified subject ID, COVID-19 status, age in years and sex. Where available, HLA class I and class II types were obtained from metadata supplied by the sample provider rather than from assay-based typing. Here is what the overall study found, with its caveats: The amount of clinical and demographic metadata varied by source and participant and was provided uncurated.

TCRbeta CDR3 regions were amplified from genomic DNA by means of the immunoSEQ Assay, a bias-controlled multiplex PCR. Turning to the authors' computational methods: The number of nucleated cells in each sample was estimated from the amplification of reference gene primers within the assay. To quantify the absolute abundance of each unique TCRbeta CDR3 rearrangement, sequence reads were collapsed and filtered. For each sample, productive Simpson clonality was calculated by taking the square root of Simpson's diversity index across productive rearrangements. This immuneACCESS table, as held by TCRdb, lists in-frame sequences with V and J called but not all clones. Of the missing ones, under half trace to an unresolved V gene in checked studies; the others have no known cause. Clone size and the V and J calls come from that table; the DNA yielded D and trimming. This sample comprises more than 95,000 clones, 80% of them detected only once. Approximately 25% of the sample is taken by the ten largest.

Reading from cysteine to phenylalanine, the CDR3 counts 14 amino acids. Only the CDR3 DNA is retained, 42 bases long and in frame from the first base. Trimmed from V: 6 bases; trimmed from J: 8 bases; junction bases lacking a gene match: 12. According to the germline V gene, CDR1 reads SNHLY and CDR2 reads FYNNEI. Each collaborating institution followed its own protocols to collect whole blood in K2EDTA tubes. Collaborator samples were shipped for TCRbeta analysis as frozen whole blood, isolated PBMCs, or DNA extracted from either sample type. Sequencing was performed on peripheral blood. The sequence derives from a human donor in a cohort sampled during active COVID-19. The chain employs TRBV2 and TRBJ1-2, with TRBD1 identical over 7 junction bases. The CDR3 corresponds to CASRVSGQLAGYTF. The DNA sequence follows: TGTGCCAGCAGGGTCTCGGGACAGCTCGCGGGCTACACCTTC. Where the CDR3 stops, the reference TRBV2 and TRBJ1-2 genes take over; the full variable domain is EPEVTQTPSHQVTQMGQEVILRCVPISNHLYFYWYRQILGQKVEFLVSFYNNEISEKSEIFDDQFSVERPDGSNFTLKIRSTKLEDSAMYFCASRVSGQLAGYTFGSGTRLTVV.